What follows is one TCR beta chain and its context. Some clones are missing from TCRdb's copy, which holds only in-frame ones; the method was immunoSEQ multiplex PCR. Here the sample spans some 410,000 clones, roughly 88% being singletons. The ends were cut back, 4 bases at V and 7 bases at J, with 11 bases in the middle. CDR1 and CDR2 from the germline V gene are SQVTM and ANQGSEA. The CDR3 has 13 amino acids. This sample was included in a study of blood T cell repertoires in COVID-19. In the study overall: Sources were T cells, B-cell-depleted T cells, or PBMCs; the material itself was cDNA or gDNA.

The chain carries TRBV29-1 and TRBJ1-6; perhaps TRBD1 as D (6 bases). Sequenced: PBMCs or T cells enriched from blood (not recorded which). This sequence was found in a woman in her twenties or thirties with acute COVID-19. The CDR3 reads CSVAVQGNSPLHF. The DNA of the CDR3 is TGCAGCGTTGCAGTACAGGGAAATTCACCCCTCCACTTT.